These 9 T cell receptor beta chains share one sample of origin, sequenced in a study of T cells in Graves' hyperthyroidism and ophthalmopathy. Amplified TCR beta CDR3 regions came from RNA transcripts. HTBI primers were employed in a first-round RT-PCR of the TCR CDR3. TCRdb ran MiXCR on the multiplex PCR reads and lists one entry per CDR3 protein. The sample lists hundreds of thousands of distinct CDR3 sequences; around 15% were seen once. The specimen was blood. These receptors were collected from a woman aged 30 to 39 with Graves' hyperthyroidism.

The chain employs TRBV12-3 or TRBV12-4 and TRBJ1-6; D might be TRBD1 (5 bases). Trimming cost V 6 bases and J 8 bases, with 11 bases left between them. This CDR3 spans 13 amino acids. The CDR3 sequence is CASRQGADSPLHF. The CDR3 DNA reads TGTGCCAGCAGGCAGGGTGCGGATTCACCCCTCCACTTT.

The chain recombines TRBV27 with TRBJ1-1; a possible D gene is TRBD1 (6 bases). V was trimmed by 7 bases and J by 4 bases, leaving 16 bases between them. Germline CDR1 MNHEY, CDR2 SMNVEV (reference sequence). This CDR3 contains 14 residues. The CDR3 here is CASNLTQGGTEAFF. The CDR3 nucleotides are TGTGCCAGCAACCTCACACAGGGTGGCACTGAAGCTTTCTTT.

There are many counts of this clonotype. The chain uses TRBV6-1 and TRBJ2-7, with D perhaps being TRBD1 or TRBD2 (5 bases each). Trimming left V 6 bases short and J 3 bases short, with 15 bases between. The CDR3 contains 14 residues. The germline gives CDR1 MNHNS, CDR2 SASEGT. The chain's CDR3 is CASSSGTFIYEQYF. CDR3 in DNA: TGTGCCAGCAGCTCCGGGACCTTTATCTACGAGCAGTACTTC.

This clonotype was counted many times. The rearrangement uses TRBV15 and TRBJ2-7, with D perhaps matching TRBD1 (5 bases). The germline gives CDR1 LNHNV, CDR2 YYDKDF (reference sequence). The CDR3 totals 16 residues. The V end lost 0 bases, the J end lost 2 bases, and 14 bases lay between the germline ends. CDR3 sequence: CATSRDLGQAAYEQYF. In DNA, the CDR3 is TGTGCCACCAGCAGAGATTTGGGGCAGGCAGCCTACGAGCAGTACTTC.

This clonotype was observed a handful of times. The gene calls are TRBV6-1 and TRBJ2-2; tentative D call: TRBD1 (5 bases). V lost 4 bases to trimming and J lost 0 bases, with 9 bases between them. The CDR3 has 15 amino acids. The germline CDR1 and CDR2 sequences are MNHNS and SASEGT. CDR3 sequence: CASSAGITNTGELFF. The CDR3 coding sequence is TGTGCCAGCAGTGCAGGGATTACGAACACCGGGGAGCTGTTTTTT.

CDR3: CASSPASGRSVNEQYF. The DNA for the CDR3 is TGTGCCAGCAGCCCAGCTAGCGGGAGATCGGTAAACGAGCAGTACTTC. The gene calls are TRBV14 and TRBJ2-7, with 10 bases fitting TRBD2. The germline V gene encodes CDR1 SGHDN and CDR2 FVKESK. With 4 bases clipped from V and 5 bases from J, the junction kept 11 bases outside the gene matches. The CDR3 has 16 amino acids.

V gene TRBV6-2 or TRBV6-3 combines with J gene TRBJ1-1; 10 nucleotides line up with TRBD1. After removal of 0 bases from V and 0 bases from J, the junction contained 16 bases not matched to a gene. CDR3 size: 21 residues. Germline values: CDR1 MNHEY, CDR2 SVGEGT. The CDR3 bases are TGTGCCAGCAGTTACTCACCCCGGGACAGGGGCGCATTATCCATGAACACTGAAGCTTTCTTT. It specifies CASSYSPRDRGALSMNTEAFF.

This clonotype was seen repeatedly, ten times or more. V usage is TRBV27 and J usage is TRBJ2-1; TRBD1 matches at 7 bases. CDR3 length equals 16 residues. Germline V gene sequence: CDR1 MNHEY, CDR2 SMNVEV (reference sequence). V lost 10 bases to trimming and J lost 6 bases; unmatched junction nucleotides: 18. For the CDR3, the DNA is TGTGCCACCCGACCGAGCCCGGGACAGATTTCCAATGAGCAGTTCTTC. Translated, it gives CATRPSPGQISNEQFF.

This clonotype has ten or more counts. The chain carries TRBV7-2 and TRBJ2-3; 7 nucleotides agree with TRBD1. J gave up 6 bases and V 4 bases, and 4 bases lay outside the gene matches. CDR3 size: 13 residues. The germline gives CDR1 SGHTA, CDR2 FQGNSA. DNA for the CDR3: TGTGCCAGCAGCTCGGGACAGCGGGATACGCAGTATTTT. This gives the protein CASSSGQRDTQYF.